Listed below are T cell receptor beta chains from one sample, sequenced in a study of blood T cell repertoires in COVID-19. Repertoires were generated with immunoSEQ multiplex PCR, while TCRdb's copy carries only in-frame clones and drops some. The sample has more than 140,000 clones; 84% are singletons. Material for sequencing was peripheral blood. All receptors come from a woman aged 45-59 years in a cohort sampled during active or convalescent COVID-19. Each CDR3 is given with its conserved first and last residue. D genes are given only for firm matches. Some rows have no size entry. The others give once, few or many, or a class for an expanded clone.

V gene: TRBV6-1; clone size: few; J gene: TRBJ1-1; D gene: TRBD1; CDR3 protein: CASSEVPGQGADAFF; CDR3 DNA: TGTGCCAGCAGTGAAGTCCCGGGACAGGGGGCGGATGCTTTCTTT
V gene: TRBV23-1; clone size: -; J gene: TRBJ2-7; D gene: -; CDR3 protein: CASGGVQGCSEQYF; CDR3 DNA: TGCGCCAGCGGGGGGGTACAGGGATGTTCCGAGCAGTACTTC
V gene: TRBV24-1; clone size: -; J gene: TRBJ2-3; D gene: TRBD2; CDR3 protein: CATSDPSGGTPRGADTQYF; CDR3 DNA: TGTGCCACCAGTGATCCCAGCGGGGGGACCCCTCGGGGGGCAGATACGCAGTATTTT
V gene: TRBV5-1; clone size: -; J gene: TRBJ2-3; D gene: TRBD1; CDR3 protein: CASSLKSRDRGTDTQYF; CDR3 DNA: TGCGCCAGCAGCTTGAAGAGTCGGGACAGGGGAACAGATACGCAGTATTTT
V gene: TRBV7-7; clone size: few; J gene: TRBJ2-1; D gene: TRBD2; CDR3 protein: CASSRGERGGRDEQFF; CDR3 DNA: TGTGCCAGCAGCCGCGGGGAGCGGGGGGGCCGGGATGAGCAGTTCTTC
V gene: TRBV7-9; clone size: -; J gene: TRBJ2-7; D gene: -; CDR3 protein: CASSGTRVPREQYF; CDR3 DNA: TGTGCCAGCAGCGGGACAAGAGTGCCCAGGGAGCAGTACTTC
V gene: TRBV7-2; clone size: -; J gene: TRBJ1-2; D gene: -; CDR3 protein: CASRRQQNYGYTF; CDR3 DNA: TGTGCCAGCAGAAGACAGCAGAACTATGGCTACACCTTC
V gene: TRBV5-8; clone size: -; J gene: TRBJ2-1; D gene: TRBD2; CDR3 protein: CASSLASTSGGADEQFF; CDR3 DNA: TGTGCCAGCAGCTTGGCGTCGACTAGCGGGGGGGCGGATGAGCAGTTCTTC
V gene: TRBV11-2; clone size: -; J gene: TRBJ2-5; D gene: TRBD1; CDR3 protein: CASSAGGPSSETQYF; CDR3 DNA: TGTGCCAGCAGCGCAGGGGGCCCCTCCTCGGAGACCCAGTACTTC
V gene: TRBV25-1; clone size: -; J gene: TRBJ1-1; D gene: -; CDR3 protein: CASATTGNTEAFF; CDR3 DNA: TGTGCCAGCGCAACGACAGGGAACACTGAAGCTTTCTTT
V gene: TRBV6-2/TRBV6-3; clone size: -; J gene: TRBJ2-4; D gene: -; CDR3 protein: CASSAPRVPSENIQYF; CDR3 DNA: TGTGCCAGCAGCGCCCCCAGGGTTCCGAGCGAAAACATTCAGTACTTC
V gene: TRBV7-3; clone size: -; J gene: TRBJ2-3; D gene: -; CDR3 protein: CASSLFATDTDTQYF; CDR3 DNA: TGTGCCAGCAGCTTATTTGCGACTGACACAGATACGCAGTATTTT
V gene: TRBV3-1/TRBV3-2; clone size: -; J gene: TRBJ1-2; D gene: -; CDR3 protein: CASSQDPGSAYGYTF; CDR3 DNA: TGTGCCAGCAGCCAAGATCCGGGGTCGGCCTATGGCTACACCTTC
V gene: TRBV7-9; clone size: -; J gene: TRBJ2-7; D gene: -; CDR3 protein: CASSPDRYSYEQYF; CDR3 DNA: TGTGCCAGCAGTCCCGACAGGTACAGCTACGAGCAGTACTTC
V gene: TRBV10-3; clone size: few; J gene: TRBJ1-2; D gene: -; CDR3 protein: CAISGGRHNYGYTF; CDR3 DNA: TGTGCCATCAGTGGGGGCAGACATAACTATGGCTACACCTTC
V gene: TRBV19; clone size: once; J gene: TRBJ1-1; D gene: -; CDR3 protein: CASTDGGNTEAFF; CDR3 DNA: TGTGCCAGTACCGACGGGGGGAACACTGAAGCTTTCTTT
V gene: TRBV11-3; clone size: -; J gene: TRBJ2-1; D gene: -; CDR3 protein: CASSSGPGRVGEQFF; CDR3 DNA: TGTGCCAGCAGCTCCGGGCCCGGCAGGGTCGGTGAGCAGTTCTTC
V gene: TRBV11-2; clone size: -; J gene: TRBJ1-4; D gene: -; CDR3 protein: CASSPQQGLDEKLFF; CDR3 DNA: TGTGCCAGCAGCCCCCAACAGGGTTTGGATGAAAAACTGTTTTTT
V gene: TRBV4-1; clone size: -; J gene: TRBJ1-4; D gene: TRBD1; CDR3 protein: CASRLSGTANEKLFF; CDR3 DNA: TGCGCCAGCAGGCTATCCGGGACAGCTAATGAAAAACTGTTTTTT
V gene: TRBV6-2/TRBV6-3; clone size: -; J gene: TRBJ2-7; D gene: TRBD2; CDR3 protein: CASSYRPSGGNEQYF; CDR3 DNA: TGTGCCAGCAGTTACCGTCCTAGCGGGGGCAACGAGCAGTACTTC
V gene: TRBV5-1; clone size: -; J gene: TRBJ1-2; D gene: -; CDR3 protein: CASSLDPTGNYGYTF; CDR3 DNA: TGCGCCAGCAGCTTGGACCCTACAGGGAACTATGGCTACACCTTC
V gene: TRBV10-3; clone size: -; J gene: TRBJ1-1; D gene: -; CDR3 protein: CAARGQLMNTEAFF; CDR3 DNA: TGTGCCGCCCGTGGGCAGCTTATGAACACTGAAGCTTTCTTT
V gene: TRBV7-3; clone size: few; J gene: TRBJ2-7; D gene: -; CDR3 protein: CASSLGGVYEQYF; CDR3 DNA: TGTGCCAGCAGCTTAGGCGGGGTTTACGAGCAGTACTTC
V gene: TRBV6-5; clone size: -; J gene: TRBJ2-7; D gene: TRBD1; CDR3 protein: CASSQQGGGYEQYF; CDR3 DNA: TGTGCCAGCAGTCAACAGGGGGGCGGGTACGAGCAGTACTTC
V gene: TRBV10-1; clone size: -; J gene: TRBJ1-6; D gene: TRBD1; CDR3 protein: CASSSDRASPLHF; CDR3 DNA: TGCGCCAGCAGTTCGGACAGGGCCTCACCCCTCCACTTT
V gene: TRBV3-1/TRBV3-2; clone size: -; J gene: TRBJ2-2; D gene: -; CDR3 protein: CASSRTGELFF; CDR3 DNA: TGTGCCAGCTCCCGTACCGGGGAGCTGTTTTTT
V gene: TRBV19; clone size: few; J gene: TRBJ1-1; D gene: -; CDR3 protein: CASSFRQRNTEAFF; CDR3 DNA: TGTGCCAGTAGTTTCCGACAGCGGAACACTGAAGCTTTCTTT
V gene: TRBV11-2; clone size: -; J gene: TRBJ1-1; D gene: -; CDR3 protein: CASSLDSGGIDSEAFF; CDR3 DNA: TGTGCCAGCAGCTTAGATTCCGGAGGGATCGACTCTGAAGCTTTCTTT
V gene: TRBV4-1; clone size: -; J gene: TRBJ1-1; D gene: TRBD1; CDR3 protein: CASSQARGQEVEAFF; CDR3 DNA: TGCGCCAGCAGCCAAGCCCGTGGACAGGAGGTTGAAGCTTTCTTT
V gene: TRBV7-2; clone size: once; J gene: TRBJ1-2; D gene: -; CDR3 protein: CASSPGLGYYGYTF; CDR3 DNA: TGTGCCAGCAGTCCAGGGCTCGGGTACTATGGCTACACCTTC
V gene: TRBV4-3; clone size: -; J gene: TRBJ2-7; D gene: TRBD1; CDR3 protein: CASSQDTGTESYEQYF; CDR3 DNA: TGCGCCAGCAGCCAAGATACCGGGACAGAGTCCTACGAGCAGTACTTC
V gene: TRBV9; clone size: -; J gene: TRBJ2-2; D gene: -; CDR3 protein: CASSVASLRGTGELFF; CDR3 DNA: TGTGCCAGCAGCGTAGCGAGCCTCAGAGGCACCGGGGAGCTGTTTTTT
V gene: TRBV5-4; clone size: -; J gene: TRBJ2-5; D gene: -; CDR3 protein: CASSLVGAAAQETQYF; CDR3 DNA: TGTGCCAGCAGCTTGGTAGGCGCGGCCGCCCAAGAGACCCAGTACTTC
V gene: TRBV10-3; clone size: -; J gene: TRBJ2-7; D gene: TRBD1; CDR3 protein: CAISGGRGSKYEQYF; CDR3 DNA: TGTGCCATCAGTGGTGGCAGGGGGTCTAAGTACGAGCAGTACTTC
V gene: TRBV7-9; clone size: -; J gene: TRBJ2-7; D gene: -; CDR3 protein: CASSLNGLYEQYF; CDR3 DNA: TGTGCCAGCAGCTTGAACGGACTCTACGAGCAGTACTTC
V gene: TRBV6-5; clone size: -; J gene: TRBJ1-3; D gene: -; CDR3 protein: CASSYRGTGNTIYF; CDR3 DNA: TGTGCCAGCAGTTACCGGGGTACAGGAAACACCATATATTTT
V gene: TRBV7-9; clone size: few; J gene: TRBJ1-3; D gene: -; CDR3 protein: CASSLQGGNGNTIYF; CDR3 DNA: TGTGCCAGCAGCTTACAGGGTGGAAATGGAAACACCATATATTTT
V gene: TRBV2; clone size: -; J gene: TRBJ1-2; D gene: -; CDR3 protein: CASSESPRGYTF; CDR3 DNA: TGTGCCAGCAGTGAAAGCCCGAGGGGCTACACCTTC
V gene: TRBV30; clone size: -; J gene: TRBJ2-7; D gene: TRBD1; CDR3 protein: CAWSGTGTGEHEQYF; CDR3 DNA: TGTGCCTGGAGTGGAACGGGGACAGGGGAACACGAGCAGTACTTC
V gene: TRBV6-1; clone size: -; J gene: TRBJ1-2; D gene: -; CDR3 protein: CASSEAGQSTF; CDR3 DNA: TGTGCCAGCAGTGAAGCGGGACAAAGTACCTTC
V gene: TRBV7-8; clone size: -; J gene: TRBJ2-3; D gene: -; CDR3 protein: CASSLTDPHRGDTQYF; CDR3 DNA: TGTGCCAGCAGCCTCACCGACCCCCACCGGGGAGATACGCAGTATTTT
V gene: TRBV19; clone size: -; J gene: TRBJ2-3; D gene: -; CDR3 protein: CASSDLGAASTDTQYF; CDR3 DNA: TGTGCCAGTAGCGACCTTGGGGCCGCTAGCACAGATACGCAGTATTTT
V gene: TRBV27; clone size: -; J gene: TRBJ2-1; D gene: TRBD2; CDR3 protein: CASSLSGGSHNEQFF; CDR3 DNA: TGTGCCAGCAGTTTATCCGGGGGGTCCCACAATGAGCAGTTCTTC
V gene: TRBV5-1; clone size: -; J gene: TRBJ2-2; D gene: TRBD1; CDR3 protein: CASSSGQEHTGELFF; CDR3 DNA: TGCGCCAGCAGCTCCGGACAGGAACACACCGGGGAGCTGTTTTTT
V gene: TRBV10-1; clone size: -; J gene: TRBJ1-2; D gene: TRBD1; CDR3 protein: CASSRHPDRANNGYTF; CDR3 DNA: TGCGCCAGCAGCAGACATCCGGACAGGGCAAACAATGGCTACACCTTC
V gene: TRBV11-1; clone size: -; J gene: TRBJ2-1; D gene: -; CDR3 protein: CASSFRGYLNNEQFF; CDR3 DNA: TGTGCCAGCAGCTTTAGAGGGTATCTTAACAATGAGCAGTTCTTC
V gene: TRBV18; clone size: -; J gene: TRBJ1-1; D gene: -; CDR3 protein: CASSGGRDTEAFF; CDR3 DNA: TGTGCCAGCTCGGGGGGAAGGGACACTGAAGCTTTCTTT
V gene: TRBV7-6; clone size: -; J gene: TRBJ1-5; D gene: -; CDR3 protein: CASSRQWDQPQHF; CDR3 DNA: TGTGCCAGCAGCAGACAGTGGGATCAGCCCCAGCATTTT
V gene: TRBV29-1; clone size: -; J gene: TRBJ2-3; D gene: -; CDR3 protein: CSVSRTSATDTQYF; CDR3 DNA: TGCAGCGTCTCCCGGACATCGGCCACAGATACGCAGTATTTT
V gene: TRBV6-4; clone size: -; J gene: TRBJ1-6; D gene: -; CDR3 protein: CASNGVGNSPLHF; CDR3 DNA: TGTGCCAGCAATGGAGTTGGTAATTCACCCCTCCACTTT
V gene: TRBV18; clone size: -; J gene: TRBJ1-4; D gene: -; CDR3 protein: CASSPRDFNEKLFF; CDR3 DNA: TGTGCCAGCTCACCAAGGGACTTTAATGAAAAACTGTTTTTT
V gene: TRBV12-3/TRBV12-4; clone size: few; J gene: TRBJ1-1; D gene: TRBD1; CDR3 protein: CASSWTGVAEAFF; CDR3 DNA: TGTGCCAGCAGTTGGACAGGGGTGGCTGAAGCTTTCTTT
V gene: TRBV19; clone size: once; J gene: TRBJ1-1; D gene: -; CDR3 protein: CASSQQGYTEAFF; CDR3 DNA: TGTGCCAGTAGTCAACAGGGCTACACTGAAGCTTTCTTT
V gene: TRBV6-5; clone size: -; J gene: TRBJ1-5; D gene: -; CDR3 protein: CASRQQTVNQPQHF; CDR3 DNA: TGTGCCAGCAGACAGCAAACCGTCAATCAGCCCCAGCATTTT
V gene: TRBV19; clone size: -; J gene: TRBJ1-2; D gene: -; CDR3 protein: CASSRVETERDYTF; CDR3 DNA: TGTGCCAGTAGCCGGGTCGAGACGGAGCGGGACTACACCTTC
V gene: TRBV5-6; clone size: once; J gene: TRBJ2-5; D gene: -; CDR3 protein: CASSLVGGETQYF; CDR3 DNA: TGTGCCAGCAGCCTCGTTGGGGGGGAGACCCAGTACTTC
V gene: TRBV18; clone size: once; J gene: TRBJ2-5; D gene: TRBD1; CDR3 protein: CASSPGQGKETQYF; CDR3 DNA: TGTGCCAGCTCACCTGGACAGGGGAAAGAGACCCAGTACTTC
V gene: TRBV6-5; clone size: -; J gene: TRBJ2-7; D gene: -; CDR3 protein: CASSGTPLYEQYF; CDR3 DNA: TGTGCCAGCTCCGGGACACCCCTCTACGAGCAGTACTTC
V gene: TRBV19; clone size: -; J gene: TRBJ1-2; D gene: -; CDR3 protein: CAIGHLANYGYTF; CDR3 DNA: TGTGCCATAGGACATCTGGCTAACTATGGCTACACCTTC
V gene: TRBV7-6; clone size: -; J gene: TRBJ2-7; D gene: -; CDR3 protein: CASSPGGGEAYEQYF; CDR3 DNA: TGTGCCAGCAGCCCAGGAGGGGGGGAAGCCTACGAGCAGTACTTC